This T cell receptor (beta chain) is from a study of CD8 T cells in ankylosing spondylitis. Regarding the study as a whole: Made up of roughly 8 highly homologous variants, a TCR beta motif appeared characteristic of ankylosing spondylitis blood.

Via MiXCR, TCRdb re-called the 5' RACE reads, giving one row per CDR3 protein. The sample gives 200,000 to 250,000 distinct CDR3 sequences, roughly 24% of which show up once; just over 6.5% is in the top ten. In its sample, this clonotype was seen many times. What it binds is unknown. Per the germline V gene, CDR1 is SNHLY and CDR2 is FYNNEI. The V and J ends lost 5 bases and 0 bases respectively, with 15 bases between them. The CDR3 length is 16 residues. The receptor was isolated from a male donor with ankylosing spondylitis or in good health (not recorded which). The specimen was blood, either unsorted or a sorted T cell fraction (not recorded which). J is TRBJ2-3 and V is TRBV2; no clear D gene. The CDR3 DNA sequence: TGTGCCAGCAGTCTATTTGGGCGGTCTAGCACAGATACGCAGTATTTT. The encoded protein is CASSLFGRSSTDTQYF.